A selection of T cell receptor beta chains follows, all from one sample in a study of robustness of blood B and T cell sequencing. One entry per CDR3 protein, called by TCRdb with MiXCR from the PCR reads. The repertoire includes around 3,200 distinct CDR3 sequences, just over 55% of them detected once, and more than 25% sits in the top ten. The sequenced sample was peripheral blood. The receptors here all came from a human donor in good health. The CDR3 runs from the conserved cysteine through the conserved F or W. D genes are given only for firm matches. Not every row has a clone size; where given, it reads once, few, many or a size class.

TRBJ2-2 TRBD1 few TRBV5-5 TGTGCCAGCAGATTCAAGACAGGGTCCACGAACACCGGGGAGCTGTTTTTT CASRFKTGSTNTGELFF
TRBJ2-7 - - TRBV7-6 TGTGCCAGCAGCCGATCACAGAGCTCCTACGAGCAGTACTTC CASSRSQSSYEQYF
TRBJ2-7 TRBD2 - TRBV20-1 TGCAGTGCTAGTAGGGGACTAGCGGGGGGGGGTGAGCAGTACTTC CSASRGLAGGGEQYF
TRBJ1-1 - - TRBV6-1 TGTGCCAGCAGTAAAGTAAGAGGGAGAGCTTTCTTT CASSKVRGRAFF
TRBJ1-5 TRBD1 - TRBV30 TGTGCCTGGGGACAGGGGGATCAGCCCCAGCATTTT CAWGQGDQPQHF
TRBJ2-7 - - TRBV6-5 TGTGCCAGCAGTTACGGCCGCGACTACGAGCAGTACTTC CASSYGRDYEQYF
TRBJ1-1 - - TRBV7-3 TGTGCCAGCAGCTTAACTCCAGGGCTGAACACTGAAGCTTTCTTT CASSLTPGLNTEAFF
TRBJ2-7 TRBD2 few TRBV10-3 TGTGCCATCAGTGAGTCCGGGCGGGGGGGCCCCGTCTACGAGCAGTACTTC CAISESGRGGPVYEQYF
TRBJ1-6 - - TRBV6-1 TGTGCCAGCAGCAGGACAGTTTTTAATTCACCCCTCCACTTT CASSRTVFNSPLHF
TRBJ2-1 TRBD2 - TRBV29-1 TGCAGCGCCCTTTCCGGCGGGAGCAATGAGCAGTTCTTC CSALSGGSNEQFF
TRBJ2-2 - - TRBV20-1 TGCAGTGCTAGAGGCTCCGGGGAGCTGTTTTTT CSARGSGELFF
TRBJ2-6 - - TRBV4-2 TGTGCCAGCAGCCAAGACTCTGGGGCCAACGTCCTGACTTTC CASSQDSGANVLTF
TRBJ2-7 - - TRBV12-3/TRBV12-4 TGTGCCAGCAGTCTACGAGGGGGGCCGTCCTACGAGCAGTACTTC CASSLRGGPSYEQYF
TRBJ2-1 TRBD1 few TRBV20-1 TGCAGTGCTATTCCGGGACAGGGGGCGAATGAGCAGTTCTTC CSAIPGQGANEQFF